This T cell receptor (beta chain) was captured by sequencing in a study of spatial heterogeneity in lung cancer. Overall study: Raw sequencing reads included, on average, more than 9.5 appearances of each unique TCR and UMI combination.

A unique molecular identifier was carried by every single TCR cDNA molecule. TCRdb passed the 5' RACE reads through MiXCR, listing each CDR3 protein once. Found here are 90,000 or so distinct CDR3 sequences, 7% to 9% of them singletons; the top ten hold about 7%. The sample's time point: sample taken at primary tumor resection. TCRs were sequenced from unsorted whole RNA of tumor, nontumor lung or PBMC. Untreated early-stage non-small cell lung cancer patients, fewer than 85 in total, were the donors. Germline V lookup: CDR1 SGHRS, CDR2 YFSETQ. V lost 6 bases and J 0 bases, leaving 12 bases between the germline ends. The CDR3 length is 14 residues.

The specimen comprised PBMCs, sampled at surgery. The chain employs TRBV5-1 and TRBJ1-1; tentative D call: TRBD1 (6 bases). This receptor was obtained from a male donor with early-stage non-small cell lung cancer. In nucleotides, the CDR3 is TGCGCCAGCACCCCGACAGGTGTGAACACTGAAGCTTTCTTT. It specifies CASTPTGVNTEAFF.